A single sample is the source of the 30 T cell receptor beta chains below, sequenced in a study of blood T cell repertoires in COVID-19. Using immunoSEQ multiplex PCR, the repertoire was profiled, and TCRdb retains in-frame clones only, with some absent. The table shows around 220,000 clones, with roughly 84% occurring only once. Sequencing was carried out using peripheral blood. All receptors derive from a man aged 35-49 years with active or convalescent COVID-19.

The V and J genes are TRBV7-9 and TRBJ2-5; a possible D gene is TRBD2 (5 bases). Germline loops: CDR1 SEHNR, CDR2 FQNEAQ (reference sequence). Trimming shortened V by 5 bases and J by 4 bases, and 11 bases separated the two germline ends. This CDR3 comprises 13 residues. CDR3 sequence reads: CASSPTSGETQYF. The CDR3 nucleotides read TGTGCCAGCAGCCCTACTAGTGGAGAGACCCAGTACTTC.

The V call is TRBV23-1, the J call TRBJ2-7; TRBD2 matches 11 bases. TRBV23-1 qualifies as an ORF whose function is uncertain. This CDR3 is built from 16 residues. V lost 6 bases to trimming and J lost 3 bases; unmatched junction nucleotides: 10. The CDR3: CASRRRLAGKNYEQYF. The CDR3 DNA reads as TGCGCCAGCAGGCGTCGACTAGCGGGAAAGAACTACGAGCAGTACTTC.

This clone was recorded only once. The chain joins TRBV5-4 to TRBJ2-1; maybe TRBD2 (6 bases). From germline, CDR1 is SGHNT and CDR2 YYREEE (reference sequence). The CDR3 has 14 residues. Trimming took 2 bases from V and 2 from J, leaving 8 bases between them. The CDR3: CASSLGTAYNEQFF. As DNA, the CDR3 is TGTGCCAGCAGCTTAGGGACTGCCTACAATGAGCAGTTCTTC.

The chain is built from TRBV18 and TRBJ1-6, with TRBD1 matching 10 bases. The CDR3 runs to 16 residues. CDR1 and CDR2 (germline): KGHSH, LQKENI. V lost 3 bases, J lost 8 bases, and 7 bases stayed unmatched. The CDR3, as DNA: TGTGCCAGCTCACCCGAGGACAGGGGGTCGGATTCACCCCTCCACTTT. Translating gives CASSPEDRGSDSPLHF. Drawing the rest from reference TRBV18 and TRBJ1-6, the complete variable domain is NAGVMQNPRHLVRRRGQEARLRCSPMKGHSHVYWYRQLPEEGLKFMVYLQKENIIDESGMPKERFSAEFPKEGPSILRIQQVVRGDSAAYFCASSPEDRGSDSPLHFGNGTRLTVT.

This sequence joins TRBV11-2 and TRBJ1-2; TRBD1 matches 8 bases. The CDR3 spans 13 residues. Looked up from germline, CDR1 is SGHAT and CDR2 is FQNNGV. The J segment lost 5 bases and the V segment lost 6 bases, leaving 5 bases of the junction unmatched. The CDR3 DNA reads as TGTGCCAGCAGTCCAACAGGGGGTTATGGCTACACCTTC. Protein sequence: CASSPTGGYGYTF.

The V gene is TRBV12-3 or TRBV12-4, the J gene TRBJ1-1, with D uncertain. This CDR3 has 13 residues. The V end was cut by 6 bases, the J end by 0 bases, with 8 bases between. CDR3 sequence reads: CASSEGLNTEAFF. CDR3 DNA sequence: TGTGCCAGCAGCGAGGGCCTGAACACTGAAGCTTTCTTT.

The chain employs TRBV15 and TRBJ1-3; 8 nucleotides match TRBD1. Germline loops: CDR1 LNHNV, CDR2 YYDKDF (reference sequence). This CDR3 region has 18 residues. With V trimmed by 2 bases and J by 0 bases, 9 bases remained unmatched. The CDR3 DNA reads as TGTGCCACCAGCAGACAGGGACAGGCCGCGAGCTCTGGAAACACCATATATTTT. Its translation is CATSRQGQAASSGNTIYF.

This clone was detected a few times. The chain has TRBV30 and TRBJ1-2; weak D call: TRBD1 (5 bases). CDR1 and CDR2 (germline): GTSNPN, SVGIG (reference sequence). The CDR3 contains 14 residues. V was trimmed by 2 bases and J by 3 bases, leaving 13 bases between them. In nucleotides, the CDR3 is TGTGCCTGGAGTCGGGACTTCGGGGACTATGGCTACACCTTC. This translates into CAWSRDFGDYGYTF.

The chain has TRBV7-2 and TRBJ1-6; D not certain. The CDR3 runs 13 residues. Looked up from germline, CDR1 is SGHTA and CDR2 is FQGNSA. V was cut by 6 bases and J by 7 bases, with 10 bases left in between. DNA of the CDR3: TGTGCCAGCAGACCGCAACAGAATTCACCCCTCCACTTT. This translates into CASRPQQNSPLHF.

The V and J genes are TRBV28 and TRBJ2-1; a weak D match, TRBD2 (5 bases). This CDR3 is built from 17 residues. Germline V CDR1 and CDR2: MDHEN, SYDVKM. The ends were cut back, 3 bases at V and 0 bases at J, with 15 bases in the middle. CDR3 bases: TGTGCCAGCAGTTTCCGCCCCGTGGGGAGCTCCTACAATGAGCAGTTCTTC. It specifies CASSFRPVGSSYNEQFF.

DNA of the CDR3: TGTGCCAGCAGACAAACCCGGGAAGCTGAAGCTTTCTTT. Encoded protein: CASRQTREAEAFF. The rearrangement links TRBV12-3 or TRBV12-4 to TRBJ1-1; D is unclear. V was trimmed by 6 bases and J by 6 bases, leaving 14 bases between them. CDR3 length: 13 residues.

The genes are TRBV27 and TRBJ2-7; no clear D. The ends were cut back, 5 bases at V and 4 bases at J, with 12 bases in the middle. The CDR3 has 13 amino acids. Germline values: CDR1 MNHEY, CDR2 SMNVEV (reference sequence). The chain's CDR3 is CASSVSNYYEQYF. The CDR3, as DNA: TGTGCCAGCAGTGTGTCGAACTATTACGAGCAGTACTTC.

J is TRBJ1-1 and V is TRBV5-1; D might be TRBD1 (5 bases). The germline V gene has CDR1 SGHRS and CDR2 YFSETQ. This CDR3 spans 12 amino acids. V was shortened by 5 bases and J by 11 bases, with 16 bases between the two germline ends. CDR3 nucleotides: TGCGCCAGCAGTATTAGGGGAGGCGAGGCTTTCTTT. It yields the protein CASSIRGGEAFF.

The chain couples TRBV20-1 to TRBJ2-1; perhaps TRBD1 as D (5 bases). The CDR3 is 11 residues long. The germline V gene encodes CDR1 DFQATT and CDR2 SNEGSKA (reference sequence). V was shortened by 2 bases and J by 9 bases, with 8 bases between the two germline ends. This CDR3 reads CSARQGSEQFF. CDR3 bases: TGCAGTGCTAGACAGGGCTCTGAGCAGTTCTTC.

This sequence joins TRBV28 and TRBJ1-5, with D possibly matching TRBD1 (6 bases). Trimming removed 4 bases at V and 5 bases at J, with 15 bases between. Germline V CDR1 and CDR2: MDHEN, SYDVKM. The CDR3 totals 15 residues. In DNA form, the CDR3 reads TGTGCCAGCAGTTATCCTTCTGGGGGCGATCAGCCCCAGCATTTT. It specifies CASSYPSGGDQPQHF. Supplemented by reference TRBV28 and TRBJ1-5, the full variable domain reads DVKVTQSSRYLVKRTGEKVFLECVQDMDHENMFWYRQDPGLGLRLIYFSYDVKMKEKGDIPEGYSVSREKKERFSLILESASTNQTSMYLCASSYPSGGDQPQHFGDGTRLSIL.

In this sample, this clone turned up once. This chain connects TRBV11-2 to TRBJ2-3; D remains ambiguous. Germline assignment: CDR1 SGHAT and CDR2 FQNNGV. The CDR3 has 15 amino acids. Deletions cut 2 bases from V and 0 bases from J, with 9 bases between. CDR3 sequence: CASSLTEPSTDTQYF. In DNA, the CDR3 is TGTGCCAGCAGCTTAACCGAGCCTAGCACAGATACGCAGTATTTT.

The rearrangement joins TRBV7-3 to TRBJ2-3; 8 nucleotides line up with TRBD2. Germline lookup yields CDR1 SGHTA and CDR2 FQGTGA. CDR3 length: 16 residues. With V trimmed by 5 bases and J by 4 bases, 11 bases remained unmatched. CDR3 amino acids: CASSRGRSGGSDTQYF. The CDR3 bases are TGTGCCAGCAGCCGCGGGCGATCGGGAGGGTCAGATACGCAGTATTTT. The variable domain in full, with the rest retrieved from reference TRBV7-3 and TRBJ2-3, is GAGVSQTPSNKVTEKGKYVELRCDPISGHTALYWYRQSLGQGPEFLIYFQGTGAADDSGLPNDRFFAVRPEGSVSTLKIQRTERGDSAVYLCASSRGRSGGSDTQYFGPGTRLTVL.

The chain carries TRBV6-5 and TRBJ1-1; D might be TRBD1 (6 bases). This CDR3 spans 15 amino acids. Trimming cost V 0 bases and J 2 bases, with 10 bases left between them. From germline, CDR1 is MNHEY and CDR2 SVGAGI. Written as DNA, the CDR3 is TGTGCCAGCAGTTACTCACACAGGGCCAACACTGAAGCTTTCTTT. Encoded protein: CASSYSHRANTEAFF.

The rearrangement uses TRBV5-5 and TRBJ2-5, with D perhaps TRBD1 (6 bases). Deletions cut 4 bases from V and 4 bases from J, with 17 bases between. Looked up from germline, CDR1 is SGHKS and CDR2 is YYEKEE (reference sequence). The CDR3 spans 15 residues. Here the CDR3 DNA reads TGTGCCAGCAGCCCTATGACAGGCGGAGGAGAGACCCAGTACTTC. It encodes CASSPMTGGGETQYF.

The V gene is TRBV4-1, the J gene TRBJ1-6, with 9 nucleotides matching TRBD1. This CDR3 comprises 15 residues. The V segment lost 0 bases and the J segment 7 bases; nucleotides outside the gene matches: 1. The V gene's germline CDR1 is MGHRA and CDR2 YSYEKL. The CDR3, as DNA: TGCGCCAGCAGCCAAGAGGGACAGGGAAATTCACCCCTCCACTTT. As protein: CASSQEGQGNSPLHF.

This clone was detected only a few times. V and J are TRBV12-5 and TRBJ2-7; D is possibly TRBD1 (6 bases). CDR1 and CDR2 from the germline V gene are LGHNT and FRNRAP. The CDR3 length is 18 residues. Trimming shortened V by 6 bases and J by 1 base, and 25 bases separated the two germline ends. The CDR3 here is CASGTHYPDREKSYEQYF. The CDR3 DNA reads as TGTGCTAGTGGAACTCACTACCCGGACAGAGAAAAATCCTACGAGCAGTACTTC.

For this clone: The junction does not match germline at one end; this may be a read error. The chain recombines TRBV28 with TRBJ1-2, with D unclear. Germline V gene sequence: CDR1 MDHEN, CDR2 SYDVKM. CDR3 length: 10 residues. This CDR3 reads CASSSGTAIF. CDR3 nucleotides: TGTGCCAGCAGTTCGGGAACGGCTATCTTC.

Written as DNA, the CDR3 is TGTGCCAGCAGTCCCCCGGGTAGTGCCTACAATGAGCAGTTCTTC. Translated, it gives CASSPPGSAYNEQFF. V is TRBV27 and J is TRBJ2-1, with D uncertain. CDR1 and CDR2 (germline): MNHEY, SMNVEV (reference sequence). V shed 5 bases and J shed 2 bases, with 13 bases lying between them. This CDR3 comprises 15 residues.

This clone appeared a single time. The chain combines TRBV6-1 with TRBJ1-4; a possible D gene is TRBD1 (6 bases). Germline CDR1 and CDR2: MNHNS and SASEGT. This CDR3 spans 15 amino acids. The V end lost 2 bases, the J end lost 8 bases, and 15 bases lay between the germline ends. The CDR3 spells CASSESQGGGEKLFF. In DNA, the CDR3 is TGTGCCAGCAGTGAATCACAGGGAGGGGGGGAAAAACTGTTTTTT.

V gene TRBV28 combines with J gene TRBJ1-1, with D unresolved. The germline CDR1 and CDR2 sequences are MDHEN and SYDVKM. The CDR3 is made up of 12 amino acids. V lost 6 bases to trimming and J lost 6 bases, with 11 bases between them. Written as DNA, the CDR3 is TGTGCCAGCAGATCAGGTAGCGCTGAAGCTTTCTTT. Translation: CASRSGSAEAFF. The full variable domain, rest sourced from reference TRBV28 and TRBJ1-1, is DVKVTQSSRYLVKRTGEKVFLECVQDMDHENMFWYRQDPGLGLRLIYFSYDVKMKEKGDIPEGYSVSREKKERFSLILESASTNQTSMYLCASRSGSAEAFFGQGTRLTVV.

This chain uses TRBV29-1 with TRBJ2-2, with 16 positions matching TRBD2. J lost 7 bases, V lost 6 bases, and 5 bases had no gene match. CDR3 size: 15 residues. Germline assignment: CDR1 SQVTM and CDR2 ANQGSEA. CDR3 nucleotide sequence: TGCAGCGTGGGACTAGCGGGAGGGCCTAACGGGGAGCTGTTTTTT. This sequence encodes CSVGLAGGPNGELFF.

This chain connects TRBV6-5 to TRBJ1-2; no clear D gene. This CDR3 region has 11 residues. Between the trimmed V and J ends, which lost 10 bases and 4 bases, there was a span of 10 bases. The germline V gene has CDR1 MNHEY and CDR2 SVGAGI. The CDR3 DNA sequence: TGTGCCATCGGCGAGGGCTATGGCTACACCTTC. Its translation is CAIGEGYGYTF.

The CDR3 is CSAGHGNMHTGELFF. The CDR3 DNA sequence: TGCAGCGCTGGACATGGGAATATGCACACCGGGGAGCTGTTTTTT. This chain links TRBV29-1 with TRBJ2-2; TRBD1 might be the D (5 bases). Trimming shortened V by 7 bases and J by 3 bases, and 18 bases separated the two germline ends. CDR1 and CDR2 from the germline V gene are SQVTM and ANQGSEA. This CDR3 is built from 15 residues.

The chain carries TRBV27 and TRBJ2-2, with TRBD1 as a possible D gene (8 bases). This CDR3 contains 15 residues. V lost 3 bases, J lost 6 bases, and 14 bases lay in between. From germline, CDR1 is MNHEY and CDR2 SMNVEV (reference sequence). The CDR3 DNA follows: TGTGCCAGCAGTTTTAGACAGGGGAGGGCCGGGGAGCTGTTTTTT. Its protein product is CASSFRQGRAGELFF.

This chain links TRBV7-9 with TRBJ1-4; TRBD1 matches at 8 bases. Germline V gene lookup returns CDR1 SEHNR and CDR2 FQNEAQ (reference sequence). After removal of 2 bases from V and 5 bases from J, the junction contained 7 bases not matched to a gene. This CDR3 spans 16 amino acids. CDR3 region: CASSLTPGQDNEKLFF. For the CDR3, the DNA is TGTGCCAGCAGCTTAACTCCGGGACAGGACAATGAAAAACTGTTTTTT.